The clone carrying this T cell receptor beta chain was observed once. The data are from a study of cytomegalovirus exposure and HLA in healthy donors. Unmatched junction bases numbered 3, after V lost 0 bases and J lost 4 bases. The germline CDR1 and CDR2 sequences are SGHVS and FQNEAQ. The CDR3 totals 15 residues. Primers included in the PCR were 60 Vbeta and 13 Jbeta primers. This table comes from immunoSEQ multiplex PCR, and its TCRdb copy is limited to in-frame clones, with some not included. The table records 69,000 or so clones, 60% to 85% of them present only once. The sequencing sample was made of PBMCs. The receptor was derived from a man between 18 and 29 years old in good health and CMV-seronegative. The chain couples TRBV7-8 to TRBJ2-5, with TRBD2 matching 9 bases. CDR3 sequence reads: CASSLASGGGETQYF. The CDR3 nucleotides read TGTGCCAGCAGCTTAGCTAGCGGGGGAGGAGAGACCCAGTACTTC.